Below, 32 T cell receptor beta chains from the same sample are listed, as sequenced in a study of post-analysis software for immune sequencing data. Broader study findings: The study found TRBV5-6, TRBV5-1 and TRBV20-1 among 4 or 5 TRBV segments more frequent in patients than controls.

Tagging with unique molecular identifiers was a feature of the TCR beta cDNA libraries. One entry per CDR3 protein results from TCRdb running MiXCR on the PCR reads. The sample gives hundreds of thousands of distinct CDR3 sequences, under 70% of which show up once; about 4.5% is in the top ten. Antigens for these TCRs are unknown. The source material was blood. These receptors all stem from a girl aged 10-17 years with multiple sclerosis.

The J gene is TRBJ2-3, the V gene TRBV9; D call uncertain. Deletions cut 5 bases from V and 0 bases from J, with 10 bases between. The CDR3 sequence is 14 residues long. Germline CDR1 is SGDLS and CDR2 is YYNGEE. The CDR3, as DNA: TGTGCCAGCAGAGCGTCCCCAAGCACAGATACGCAGTATTTT. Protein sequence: CASRASPSTDTQYF.

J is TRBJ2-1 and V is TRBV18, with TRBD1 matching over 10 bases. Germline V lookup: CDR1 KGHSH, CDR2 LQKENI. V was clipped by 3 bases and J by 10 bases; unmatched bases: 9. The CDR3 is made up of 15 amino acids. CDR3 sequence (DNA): TGTGCCAGCTCACCCCTGGGGACAGGGGCCATCGAGCAGTTCTTC. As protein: CASSPLGTGAIEQFF.

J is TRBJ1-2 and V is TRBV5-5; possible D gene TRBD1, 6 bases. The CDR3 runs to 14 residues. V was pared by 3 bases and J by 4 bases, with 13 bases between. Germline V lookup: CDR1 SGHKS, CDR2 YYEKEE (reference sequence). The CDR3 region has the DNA TGTGCCAGCAGCTCTCAGGGGTACGGCTATGGCTACACCTTC. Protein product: CASSSQGYGYGYTF.

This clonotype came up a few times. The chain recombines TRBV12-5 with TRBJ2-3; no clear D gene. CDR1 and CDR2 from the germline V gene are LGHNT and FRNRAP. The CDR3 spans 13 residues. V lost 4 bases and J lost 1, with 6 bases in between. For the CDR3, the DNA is TGTGCTAGTGGTTACGGAGGCACAGATACGCAGTATTTT. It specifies CASGYGGTDTQYF.

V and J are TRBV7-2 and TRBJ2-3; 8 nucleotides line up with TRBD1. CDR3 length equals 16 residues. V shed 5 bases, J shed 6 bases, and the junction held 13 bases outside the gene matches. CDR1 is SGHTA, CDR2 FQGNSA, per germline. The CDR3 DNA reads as TGTGCCAGCAGCCCAACAGGGGGTAGGGTGCGGGATACGCAGTATTTT. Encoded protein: CASSPTGGRVRDTQYF.

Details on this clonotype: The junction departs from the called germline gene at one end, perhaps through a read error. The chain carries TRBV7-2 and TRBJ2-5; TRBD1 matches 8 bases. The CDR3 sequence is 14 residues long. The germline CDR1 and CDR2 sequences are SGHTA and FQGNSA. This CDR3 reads CASSRGQVVETQYF. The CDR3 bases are TGCGCCAGCAGCCGGGGACAGGTGGTAGAGACCCAGTACTTC.

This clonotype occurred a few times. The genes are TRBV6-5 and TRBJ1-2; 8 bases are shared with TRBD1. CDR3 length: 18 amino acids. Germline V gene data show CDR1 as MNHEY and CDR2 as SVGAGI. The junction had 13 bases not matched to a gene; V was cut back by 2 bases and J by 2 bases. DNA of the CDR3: TGTGCCAGCAGTTACCCCTCTCCGACAGGGGAAGTGAACTATGGCTACACCTTC. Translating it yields CASSYPSPTGEVNYGYTF.

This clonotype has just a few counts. The CDR3 loop is CSAFDPLTGGRGYTF. The CDR3 bases are TGCAGTGCTTTTGACCCGCTCACAGGGGGCCGGGGCTACACCTTC. The genes are TRBV20-1 and TRBJ1-2; 9 bases are a match to TRBD1. CDR1 and CDR2 (germline): DFQATT, SNEGSKA (reference sequence). This CDR3 has 15 amino acids. With 5 bases clipped from V and 8 bases from J, the junction kept 15 bases outside the gene matches.

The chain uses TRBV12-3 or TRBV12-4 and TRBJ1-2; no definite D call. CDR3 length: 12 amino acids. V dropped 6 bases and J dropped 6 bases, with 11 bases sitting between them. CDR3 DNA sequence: TGTGCCAGCAGCGGGAGAGACGATGGCTACACCTTC. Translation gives CASSGRDDGYTF.

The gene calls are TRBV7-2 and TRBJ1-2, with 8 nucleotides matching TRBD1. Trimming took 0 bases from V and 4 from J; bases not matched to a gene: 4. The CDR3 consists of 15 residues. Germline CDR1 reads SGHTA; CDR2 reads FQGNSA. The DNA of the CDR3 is TGTGCCAGCAGCTTAGCCCTCCAGGGGGCCTATGGCTACACCTTC. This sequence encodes CASSLALQGAYGYTF.

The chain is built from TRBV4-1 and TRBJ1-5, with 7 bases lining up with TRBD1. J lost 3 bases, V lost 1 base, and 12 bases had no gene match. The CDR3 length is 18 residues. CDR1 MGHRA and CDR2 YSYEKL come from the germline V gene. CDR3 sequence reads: CASSQGMSPDRDNQPQHF. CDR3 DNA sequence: TGCGCCAGCAGCCAAGGGATGTCCCCTGACAGGGACAATCAGCCCCAGCATTTT.

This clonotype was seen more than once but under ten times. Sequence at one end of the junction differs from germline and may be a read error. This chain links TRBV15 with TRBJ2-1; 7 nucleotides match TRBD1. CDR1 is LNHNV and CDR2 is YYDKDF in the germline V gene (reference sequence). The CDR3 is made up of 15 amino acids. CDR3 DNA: TGTGCCACCAGCCGAGAGGGGGCGGACTACAATGAGCAGTTCTTC. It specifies CATSREGADYNEQFF.

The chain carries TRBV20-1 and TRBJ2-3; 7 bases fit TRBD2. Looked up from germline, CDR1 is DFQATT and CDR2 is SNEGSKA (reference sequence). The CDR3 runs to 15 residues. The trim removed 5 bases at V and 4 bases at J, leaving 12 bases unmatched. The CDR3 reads CSAERRENRADTQYF. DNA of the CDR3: TGCAGTGCTGAGCGGCGGGAGAATAGGGCAGATACGCAGTATTTT.

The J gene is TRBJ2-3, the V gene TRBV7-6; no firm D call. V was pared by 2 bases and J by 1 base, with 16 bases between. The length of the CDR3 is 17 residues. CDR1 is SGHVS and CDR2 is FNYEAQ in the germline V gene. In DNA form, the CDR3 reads TGTGCCAGCAGCTTAAAAGGCAGAGCAACCGGCACAGATACGCAGTATTTT. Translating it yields CASSLKGRATGTDTQYF.

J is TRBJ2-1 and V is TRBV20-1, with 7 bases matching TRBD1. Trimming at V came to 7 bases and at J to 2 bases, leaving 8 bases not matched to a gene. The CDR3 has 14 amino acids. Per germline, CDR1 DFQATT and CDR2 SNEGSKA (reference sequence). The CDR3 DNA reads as TGCAGTGGGCAGGGGGACACTGCCTACAATGAGCAGTTCTTC. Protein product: CSGQGDTAYNEQFF.

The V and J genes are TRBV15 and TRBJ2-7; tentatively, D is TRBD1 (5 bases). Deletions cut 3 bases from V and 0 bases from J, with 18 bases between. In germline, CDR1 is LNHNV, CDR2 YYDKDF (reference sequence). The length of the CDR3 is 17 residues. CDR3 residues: CATSSVPADTGSYEQYF. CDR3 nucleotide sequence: TGTGCCACCAGCAGTGTCCCGGCGGACACCGGCTCCTACGAGCAGTACTTC. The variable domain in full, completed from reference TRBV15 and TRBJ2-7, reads DAMVIQNPRYQVTQFGKPVTLSCSQTLNHNVMYWYQQKSSQAPKLLFHYYDKDFNNEADTPDNFQSRRPNTSFCFLDIRSPGLGDTAMYLCATSSVPADTGSYEQYFGPGTRLTVT.

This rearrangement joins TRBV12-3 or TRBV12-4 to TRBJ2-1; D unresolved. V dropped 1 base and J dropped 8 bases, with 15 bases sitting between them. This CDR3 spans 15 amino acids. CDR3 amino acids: CASSLGGESRHEQFF. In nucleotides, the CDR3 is TGTGCCAGCAGTTTAGGCGGAGAATCTCGCCATGAGCAGTTCTTC.

The CDR3 DNA is TGTGCCAGCAGCTTTGGGACAGGGGAGGATGGCTACACCTTC. Encoded protein: CASSFGTGEDGYTF. The chain employs TRBV11-2 and TRBJ1-2, with 10 bases lining up with TRBD1. Trimming removed 3 bases from V and 6 bases from J; junction bases left unmatched: 4. CDR1 is SGHAT and CDR2 is FQNNGV in the germline V gene. The CDR3 is 14 residues long.

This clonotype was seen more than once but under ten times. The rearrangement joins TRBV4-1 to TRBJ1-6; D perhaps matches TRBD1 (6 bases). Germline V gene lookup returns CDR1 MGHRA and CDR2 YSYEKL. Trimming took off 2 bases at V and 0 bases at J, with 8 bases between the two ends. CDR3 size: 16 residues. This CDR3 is CASSQTGSSYNSPLHF. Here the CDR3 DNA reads TGCGCCAGCAGCCAAACAGGGAGCTCCTATAATTCACCCCTCCACTTT.

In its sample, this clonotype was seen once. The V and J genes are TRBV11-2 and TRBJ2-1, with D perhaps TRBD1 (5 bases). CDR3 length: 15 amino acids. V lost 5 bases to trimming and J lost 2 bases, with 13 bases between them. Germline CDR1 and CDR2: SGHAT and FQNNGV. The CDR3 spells CASSQQVGAYNEQFF. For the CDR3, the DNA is TGTGCCAGCAGCCAACAGGTTGGGGCCTACAATGAGCAGTTCTTC.

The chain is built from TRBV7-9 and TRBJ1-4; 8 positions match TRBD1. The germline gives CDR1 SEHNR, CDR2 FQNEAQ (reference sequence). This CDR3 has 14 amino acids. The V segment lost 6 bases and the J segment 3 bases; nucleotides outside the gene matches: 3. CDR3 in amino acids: CASRRTGSNEKLFF. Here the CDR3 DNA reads TGTGCCAGCAGGAGGACAGGGTCTAATGAAAAACTGTTTTTT.

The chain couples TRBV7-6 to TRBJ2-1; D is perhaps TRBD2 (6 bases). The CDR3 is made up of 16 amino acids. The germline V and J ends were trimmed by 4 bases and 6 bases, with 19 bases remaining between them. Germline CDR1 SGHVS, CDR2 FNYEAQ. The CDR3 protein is CASSSEVAVTGNEQFF. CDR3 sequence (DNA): TGTGCCAGCAGCTCCGAAGTAGCGGTAACGGGCAATGAGCAGTTCTTC.

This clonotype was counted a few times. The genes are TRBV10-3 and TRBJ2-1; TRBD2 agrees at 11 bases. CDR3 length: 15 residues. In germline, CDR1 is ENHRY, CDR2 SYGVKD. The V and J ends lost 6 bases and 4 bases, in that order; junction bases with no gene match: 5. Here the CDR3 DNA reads TGTGCCATCAGCGTGGGACTAGCGGCTTACAATGAGCAGTTCTTC. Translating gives CAISVGLAAYNEQFF.

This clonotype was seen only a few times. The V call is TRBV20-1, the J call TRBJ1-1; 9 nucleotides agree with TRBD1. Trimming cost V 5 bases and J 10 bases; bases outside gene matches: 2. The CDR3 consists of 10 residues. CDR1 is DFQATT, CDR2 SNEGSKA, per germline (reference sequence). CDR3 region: CSALQGAAFF. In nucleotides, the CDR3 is TGCAGTGCTCTACAGGGGGCAGCTTTCTTT.

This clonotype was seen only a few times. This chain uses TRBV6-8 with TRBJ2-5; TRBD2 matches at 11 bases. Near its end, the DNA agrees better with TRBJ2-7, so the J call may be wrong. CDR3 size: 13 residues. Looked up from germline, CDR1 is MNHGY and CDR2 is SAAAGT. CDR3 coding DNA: TGTGCCAACAGACTAGCGGGAACCTACGAGCAGTACTTC. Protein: CANRLAGTYEQYF.

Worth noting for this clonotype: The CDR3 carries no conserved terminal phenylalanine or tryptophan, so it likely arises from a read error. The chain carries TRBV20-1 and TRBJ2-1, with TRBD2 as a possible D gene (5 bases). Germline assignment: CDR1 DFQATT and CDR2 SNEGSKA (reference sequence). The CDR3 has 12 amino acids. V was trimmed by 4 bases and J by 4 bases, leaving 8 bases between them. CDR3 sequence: CSAKRRYNEQFL. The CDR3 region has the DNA TGCAGTGCTAAGAGGAGGTACAATGAGCAGTTCTTG.

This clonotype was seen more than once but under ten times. The CDR3 DNA sequence: TGCAGCGTCTACGACCCCCTGAATAGCGGGACTTCCTACAATGAGCAGTTCTTC. Translating gives CSVYDPLNSGTSYNEQFF. J is TRBJ2-1 and V is TRBV29-1, with 8 nucleotides matching TRBD2. The CDR3 runs to 18 residues. Germline trimming cut 6 bases from V and 1 base from J; bases unmatched to any gene: 17. Germline V CDR1 and CDR2: SQVTM, ANQGSEA.

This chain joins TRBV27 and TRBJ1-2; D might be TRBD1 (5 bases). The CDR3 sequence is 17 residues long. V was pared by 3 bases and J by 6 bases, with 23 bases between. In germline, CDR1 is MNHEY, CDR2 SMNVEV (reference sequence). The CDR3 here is CASSLTPLAGRKHGYTF. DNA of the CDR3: TGTGCCAGCAGTTTGACGCCCCTGGCGGGGCGAAAACATGGCTACACCTTC.

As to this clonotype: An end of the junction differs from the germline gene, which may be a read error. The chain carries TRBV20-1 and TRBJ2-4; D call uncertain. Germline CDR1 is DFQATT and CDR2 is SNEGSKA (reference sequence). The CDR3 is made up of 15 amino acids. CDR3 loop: CSAPVAVFTKNIQCF. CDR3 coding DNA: TGCAGTGCCCCGGTAGCTGTCTTCACCAAAAACATTCAGTGCTTC.

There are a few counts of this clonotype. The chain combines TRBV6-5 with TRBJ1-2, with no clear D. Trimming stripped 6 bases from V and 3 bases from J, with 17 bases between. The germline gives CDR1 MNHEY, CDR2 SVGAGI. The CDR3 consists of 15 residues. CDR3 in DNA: TGTGCCAGCAGATCCATGGGATCGGTCCACTATGGCTACACCTTC. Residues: CASRSMGSVHYGYTF.

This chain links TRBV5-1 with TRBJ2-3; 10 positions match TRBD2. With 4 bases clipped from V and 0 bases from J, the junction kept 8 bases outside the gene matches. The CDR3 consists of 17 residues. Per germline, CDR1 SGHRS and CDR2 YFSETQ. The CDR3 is CASSVGTSATSTDTQYF. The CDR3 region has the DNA TGCGCCAGCAGCGTAGGGACTAGCGCGACTAGCACAGATACGCAGTATTTT.

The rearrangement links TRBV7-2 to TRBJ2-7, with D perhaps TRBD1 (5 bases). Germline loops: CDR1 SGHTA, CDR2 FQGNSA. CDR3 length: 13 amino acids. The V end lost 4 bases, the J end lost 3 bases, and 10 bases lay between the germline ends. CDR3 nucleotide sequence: TGTGCCAGCAGCTCACGACAGTTCTACGAGCAGTACTTC. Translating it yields CASSSRQFYEQYF. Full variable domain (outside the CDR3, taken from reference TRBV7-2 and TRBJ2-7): GAGVSQSPSNKVTEKGKDVELRCDPISGHTALYWYRQSLGQGLEFLIYFQGNSAPDKSGLPSDRFSAERTGGSVSTLTIQRTQQEDSAVYLCASSSRQFYEQYFGPGTRLTVT.